One and the same sample provided the 6 T cell receptor beta chains below, sequenced in a study of T-cell memory formation after mild COVID-19. TCRdb used MiXCR to reprocess the 5' RACE reads, holding one entry per CDR3 protein. This table has approximately 490,000 distinct CDR3 sequences, roughly 22% appearing once. What was sequenced was PBMCs or a T cell subset sorted from them (not recorded which). Receptor source: an adult woman who had mild COVID-19 (a few samples of this study predate the infection). Cell type and time point are not known.

The V call is TRBV12-3 or TRBV12-4, the J call TRBJ1-2; weak D call: TRBD1 (5 bases). The V gene lost 10 bases and the J gene lost 4 bases, with 19 bases spanning the gap. The CDR3 spans 14 residues. This chain's CDR3 is CATHFPGTRYGYTF. CDR3 sequence (DNA): TGTGCCACCCACTTTCCCGGGACCCGCTATGGCTACACCTTC.

The DNA of the CDR3 is TGTGCCAGCAGCTGGGGACAGGGGGCAAACACCATATATTTT. Protein: CASSWGQGANTIYF. The V gene is TRBV5-5, the J gene TRBJ1-3; 12 positions match TRBD1. The germline gives CDR1 SGHKS, CDR2 YYEKEE (reference sequence). J gave up 6 bases and V 3 bases, and 1 base lay outside the gene matches. This CDR3 is 14 amino acids long.

This clonotype was detected a few times. In DNA form, the CDR3 reads TGTGCCAGCAGCTTAGCGCCCAAGGGGGACAGGGCTTCACCCCTCCACTTT. Residues: CASSLAPKGDRASPLHF. This chain uses TRBV7-8 with TRBJ1-6; 9 positions agree with TRBD1. The junction had 9 bases not matched to a gene; V was cut back by 0 bases and J by 9 bases. Germline V CDR1 and CDR2: SGHVS, FQNEAQ. The CDR3 is made up of 17 amino acids.

This clonotype was found many times. The chain joins TRBV5-1 to TRBJ2-7; 10 bases line up with TRBD1. The CDR3 consists of 15 residues. Germline CDR1 and CDR2: SGHRS and YFSETQ. V lost 4 bases, J lost 2 bases, and 6 bases stayed unmatched. The CDR3 sequence: CASSPRQGAAYEQYF. CDR3 nucleotides: TGCGCCAGCAGCCCGAGACAGGGGGCAGCCTACGAGCAGTACTTC.

The chain is built from TRBV7-2 and TRBJ1-5; D might be TRBD1 (6 bases). CDR1 SGHTA and CDR2 FQGNSA come from the germline V gene. The CDR3 has 14 residues. Trimming pared 1 base from V and 5 bases from J, leaving 9 bases between. The CDR3 is CASSLGGPYQPQHF. For the CDR3, the DNA is TGTGCCAGCAGCTTAGGGGGGCCTTATCAGCCCCAGCATTTT.

This clonotype was observed a few times. The V call is TRBV19, the J call TRBJ1-2; possible D gene TRBD1, 5 bases. The CDR3 runs to 15 residues. CDR1 is LNHDA and CDR2 is SQIVND in the germline V gene (reference sequence). V was trimmed by 1 base and J by 6 bases, leaving 15 bases between them. This chain's CDR3 is CASSIVGLMGNGYTF. In DNA, the CDR3 is TGTGCCAGTAGTATAGTGGGACTCATGGGAAATGGCTACACCTTC. The whole variable domain, remainder taken from reference TRBV19 and TRBJ1-2, is DGGITQSPKYLFRKEGQNVTLSCEQNLNHDAMYWYRQDPGQGLRLIYYSQIVNDFQKGDIAEGYSVSREKKESFPLTVTSAQKNPTAFYLCASSIVGLMGNGYTFGSGTRLTVV.